This T cell receptor beta chain was identified in a study of cytomegalovirus exposure and HLA in healthy donors. Study-wide results and limits: A likely sequencing artifact accounted for one observed cluster of highly shared sequence variants. Cytomegalovirus association was listed for roughly 160 TCR beta chains. Reported findings show TCR beta sequences accurately forecast HLA-A and HLA-B alleles in most subjects.

The CDR3 contains 15 residues. V was clipped by 6 bases and J by 5 bases, with 20 bases between them. Germline CDR1 and CDR2: SGDLS and YYNGEE. In the case of this clone: What it binds is not known.

The PCR ran on 60 Vbeta and 13 Jbeta primers. Only in-frame clones appear in the TCRdb table, and some are missing; sequencing was by immunoSEQ multiplex PCR. Among roughly 100,000 clones listed, around 84% were seen once. Sequencing used PBMCs. V is TRBV9 and J is TRBJ2-5; tentative D call: TRBD2 (8 bases). This clonotype originated in a man aged 25 to 40 in good health and CMV-seronegative. CDR3: CASNPSGSRGETQYF. Here the CDR3 DNA reads TGTGCCAGCAACCCAAGCGGGAGCAGGGGGGAGACCCAGTACTTC.